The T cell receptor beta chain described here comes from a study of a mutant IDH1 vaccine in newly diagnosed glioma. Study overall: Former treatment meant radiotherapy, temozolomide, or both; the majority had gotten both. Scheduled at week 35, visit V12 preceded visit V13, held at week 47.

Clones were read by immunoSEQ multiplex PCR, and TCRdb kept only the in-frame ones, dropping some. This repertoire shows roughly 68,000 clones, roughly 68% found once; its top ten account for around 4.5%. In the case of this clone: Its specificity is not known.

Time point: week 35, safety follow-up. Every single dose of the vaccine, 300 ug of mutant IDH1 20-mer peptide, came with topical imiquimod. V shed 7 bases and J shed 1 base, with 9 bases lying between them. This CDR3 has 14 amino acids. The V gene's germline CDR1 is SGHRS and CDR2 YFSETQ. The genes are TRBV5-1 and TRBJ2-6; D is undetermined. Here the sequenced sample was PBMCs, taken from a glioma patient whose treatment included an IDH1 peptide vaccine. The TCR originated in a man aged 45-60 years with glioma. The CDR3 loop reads CASRLGSGANVLTF. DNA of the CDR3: TGCGCCAGCCGTCTCGGGTCTGGGGCCAACGTCCTGACTTTC.